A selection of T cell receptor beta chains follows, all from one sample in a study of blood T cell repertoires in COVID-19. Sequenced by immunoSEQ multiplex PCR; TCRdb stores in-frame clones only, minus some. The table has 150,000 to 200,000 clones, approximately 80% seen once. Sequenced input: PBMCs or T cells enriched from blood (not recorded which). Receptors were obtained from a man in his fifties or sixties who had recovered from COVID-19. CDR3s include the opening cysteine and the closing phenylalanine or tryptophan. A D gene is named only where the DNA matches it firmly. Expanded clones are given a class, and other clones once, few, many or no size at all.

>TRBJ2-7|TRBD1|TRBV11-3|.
TGTGCCAGCAGCTTAATGGGGGACAGTGCCTACGAGCAGTACTTC
CASSLMGDSAYEQYF
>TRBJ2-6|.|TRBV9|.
TGTGCCAGCAACCCGGGCAACCGGGGACTCTCTGGGGCCAACGTCCTGACTTTC
CASNPGNRGLSGANVLTF
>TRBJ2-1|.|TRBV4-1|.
TGCGCCAGCAGCCAAGTCGCACAGAGCTCCTACAATGAGCAGTTCTTC
CASSQVAQSSYNEQFF
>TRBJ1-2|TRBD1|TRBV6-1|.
TGTGCCAGCAGTGACGGAGGAGGGACAGCCTTCTTTAGCTATGGCTACACCTTC
CASSDGGGTAFFSYGYTF
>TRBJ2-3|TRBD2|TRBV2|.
TGTGCCAGCAGAGCCCGGACTAGCGGGGGGGCCGGGGGGCAGTATTTT
CASRARTSGGAGGQYF
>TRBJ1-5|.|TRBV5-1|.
TGCGCCAGCAGCTTGGACAGCTTTAAGAGTCAGCCCCAGCATTTT
CASSLDSFKSQPQHF
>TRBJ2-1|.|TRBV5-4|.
TGTGCCAGCAGCCCGCGGGACCCCGGTGAGCAGTTCTTC
CASSPRDPGEQFF
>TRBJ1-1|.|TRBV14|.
TGTGCCAGCAGCCGTGACACTCCTGAAGCTTTCTTT
CASSRDTPEAFF
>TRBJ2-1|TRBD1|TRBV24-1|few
TGTGCCACCAGTGATGACAGGGGGGGCTACAATGAGCAGTTCTTC
CATSDDRGGYNEQFF
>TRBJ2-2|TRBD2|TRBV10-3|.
TGTGCCATCAGTGTCAAACCCTTAGCGGGTGCGAACACCGGGGAGCTGTTTTTT
CAISVKPLAGANTGELFF
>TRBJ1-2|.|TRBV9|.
TGTGCCAGCAGCGTAGACAGGACAAACTATGGCTACACCTTC
CASSVDRTNYGYTF
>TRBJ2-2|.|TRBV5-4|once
TGTGCCAGCAGGACCGGTGGGCAGAACACCGGGGAGCTGTTTTTT
CASRTGGQNTGELFF
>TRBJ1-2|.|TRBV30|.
TGTGCCTGGAGGACTTCACAGGGTCAGTATGGCTACACCTTC
CAWRTSQGQYGYTF